The 22 T cell receptor beta chains listed next were all sequenced from one sample in a study of PD-L1 blockade in urothelial cancer. Sequencing used immunoSEQ multiplex PCR; TCRdb keeps in-frame clones, though not all of them. The sample consists of approximately 110,000 clones, under 85% of them appearing once. The starting material was PBMCs, obtained around atezolizumab (anti-PD-L1) treatment. The receptors come from a middle-aged man with urothelial cancer.

This rearrangement joins TRBV19 to TRBJ2-1; no clear D gene. There are 13 residues in the CDR3. Looked up from germline, CDR1 is LNHDA and CDR2 is SQIVND (reference sequence). V was trimmed by 5 bases and J by 10 bases, leaving 15 bases between them. This CDR3 is CASSPNPSNEQFF. The CDR3 DNA follows: TGTGCCAGTAGTCCGAACCCCAGTAACGAGCAGTTCTTC.

V usage is TRBV5-4 and J usage is TRBJ2-7, with 9 nucleotides matching TRBD2. Germline CDR1 reads SGHNT; CDR2 reads YYREEE (reference sequence). The CDR3 is 16 amino acids. V lost 4 bases and J lost 0; bases outside the gene matches: 8. CDR3 protein: CASSGLNSGSSYEQYF. CDR3 nucleotide sequence: TGTGCCAGCAGCGGATTAAATAGCGGGAGCTCCTACGAGCAGTACTTC.

The chain recombines TRBV7-2 with TRBJ2-7, with TRBD2 matching 13 bases. The CDR3 sequence is 16 residues long. V shed 2 bases, J shed 3 bases, and the junction held 4 bases outside the gene matches. Looked up from germline, CDR1 is SGHTA and CDR2 is FQGNSA. CDR3 nucleotides: TGTGCCAGCAGCTTAAAACTAGCGGGAGGGAGCTACGAGCAGTACTTC. Its protein is CASSLKLAGGSYEQYF. Combining the CDR3 with reference TRBV7-2 and TRBJ2-7 gives the whole variable domain GAGVSQSPSNKVTEKGKDVELRCDPISGHTALYWYRQSLGQGLEFLIYFQGNSAPDKSGLPSDRFSAERTGGSVSTLTIQRTQQEDSAVYLCASSLKLAGGSYEQYFGPGTRLTVT.

This sequence joins TRBV6-1 and TRBJ2-1; the D is unclear. Germline CDR1 is MNHNS and CDR2 is SASEGT. The CDR3 consists of 12 residues. V lost 6 bases, J lost 2 bases, and 5 bases lay in between. The CDR3 sequence is CASRGPYNEQFF. CDR3 nucleotides: TGTGCCAGCAGGGGCCCCTACAATGAGCAGTTCTTC.

The V gene is TRBV28, the J gene TRBJ1-1; maybe TRBD1 (5 bases). V lost 3 bases to trimming and J lost 5 bases, with 16 bases between them. Per the germline V gene, CDR1 is MDHEN and CDR2 is SYDVKM. The CDR3 is 15 residues long. CDR3 nucleotides: TGTGCCAGCAGTTTCATCGGGAGGGGTAGGACTGAAGCTTTCTTT. It specifies CASSFIGRGRTEAFF.

V gene TRBV4-2 combines with J gene TRBJ1-1, with D uncertain. CDR3 size: 15 residues. The germline V gene encodes CDR1 LGHNA and CDR2 YNFKEQ. V lost 0 bases to trimming and J lost 0 bases, with 8 bases between them. CDR3 coding DNA: TGTGCCAGCAGCCAAGAAGCGTTATTGAACACTGAAGCTTTCTTT. It yields the protein CASSQEALLNTEAFF.

This chain uses TRBV30 with TRBJ2-2, with D perhaps TRBD2 (6 bases). Germline assignment: CDR1 GTSNPN and CDR2 SVGIG (reference sequence). This CDR3 contains 14 residues. Trimming removed 0 bases from V and 7 bases from J, with 12 bases in between. CDR3 sequence reads: CAWSVRLDGGELFF. CDR3 in DNA: TGTGCCTGGAGTGTTCGACTAGATGGCGGGGAGCTGTTTTTT.

V gene TRBV2 combines with J gene TRBJ2-2, with 11 positions matching TRBD2. CDR3 length: 17 amino acids. J was trimmed by 2 bases and V by 5 bases; bases with no gene match: 7. The V gene's germline CDR1 is SNHLY and CDR2 FYNNEI. CDR3 residues: CASSQTSGTLNTGELFF. Written as DNA, the CDR3 is TGTGCCAGCAGTCAGACTAGCGGGACCCTCAACACCGGGGAGCTGTTTTTT.

The rearrangement uses TRBV7-3 and TRBJ2-1, with 8 bases that match TRBD2. The CDR3 runs to 15 residues. Germline V gives CDR1 SGHTA, CDR2 FQGTGA. V shed 0 bases and J 6 bases; nucleotides not matched to a gene: 4. The CDR3 region has the DNA TGTGCCAGCAGCTTAACGTCTAGCGGGTTCAATGAGCAGTTCTTC. Protein: CASSLTSSGFNEQFF.

The rearrangement joins TRBV28 to TRBJ1-5; D not resolved. Trimming shortened V by 9 bases and J by 7 bases, and 19 bases separated the two germline ends. CDR3 length: 14 amino acids. Germline V lookup: CDR1 MDHEN, CDR2 SYDVKM. CDR3 amino acids: CASFPIRGGQPQHF. CDR3 nucleotides: TGTGCCAGTTTCCCGATACGGGGAGGGCAGCCCCAGCATTTT.

As regards this clone: The junction departs from the called germline gene at one end, perhaps through a read error. V gene TRBV7-7 combines with J gene TRBJ2-5, with 10 positions matching TRBD2. This CDR3 region has 14 residues. Germline values: CDR1 SSHAT, CDR2 FNYEAQ (reference sequence). CDR3 amino acids: CASSQSGGGETQYF. The CDR3 nucleotides are TGTGCTAGCAGCCAAAGCGGGGGGGGAGAGACCCAGTACTTC.

This clone showed up just once. The rearrangement links TRBV5-1 to TRBJ2-7; 11 positions match TRBD2. Trimming took 3 bases from V and 3 from J; bases not matched to a gene: 5. The CDR3 is 15 residues long. Looked up from germline, CDR1 is SGHRS and CDR2 is YFSETQ. The CDR3 region has the DNA TGCGCCAGCAGCTCCTCTAGCGGGGGGTACTACGAGCAGTACTTC. Encoded protein: CASSSSSGGYYEQYF.

This rearrangement joins TRBV30 to TRBJ2-6; 7 bases agree with TRBD2. Germline V gene sequence: CDR1 GTSNPN, CDR2 SVGIG (reference sequence). Trimming took 0 bases from V and 0 from J; bases not matched to a gene: 5. The CDR3 runs 17 residues. The CDR3 DNA reads TGTGCCTGGAGTGTGGGTTGGGGGGGCTCTGGGGCCAACGTCCTGACTTTC. Amino acid sequence: CAWSVGWGGSGANVLTF.

The chain joins TRBV2 to TRBJ1-4; D is unclear. V lost 5 bases and J 0 bases, leaving 7 bases between the germline ends. The V gene's germline CDR1 is SNHLY and CDR2 FYNNEI. There are 14 residues in the CDR3. CDR3 residues: CASSPSATNEKLFF. The CDR3 coding sequence is TGTGCCAGCAGTCCCAGTGCAACTAATGAAAAACTGTTTTTT. The full variable domain, completed using reference TRBV2 and TRBJ1-4, is EPEVTQTPSHQVTQMGQEVILRCVPISNHLYFYWYRQILGQKVEFLVSFYNNEISEKSEIFDDQFSVERPDGSNFTLKIRSTKLEDSAMYFCASSPSATNEKLFFGSGTQLSVL.

V usage is TRBV4-2 and J usage is TRBJ2-7; unclear D gene. The germline CDR1 and CDR2 sequences are LGHNA and YNFKEQ. Trimming removed 1 base from V and 0 bases from J, with 7 bases in between. The CDR3 sequence is 14 residues long. Here the CDR3 DNA reads TGTGCCAGCAGCCAAGGCTCGGGCTCCTACGAGCAGTACTTC. Amino acid sequence: CASSQGSGSYEQYF.

The rearrangement links TRBV5-8 to TRBJ2-3; 8 positions agree with TRBD2. Germline V CDR1 and CDR2: SGHTS, YDEGEE. The CDR3 length is 17 residues. Trimming at V came to 2 bases and at J to 3 bases, leaving 11 bases not matched to a gene. CDR3 sequence: CASSLITGGPRTDTQYF. For the CDR3, the DNA is TGTGCCAGCAGCTTAATCACGGGAGGGCCGAGGACAGATACGCAGTATTTT. The entire variable domain, with the rest obtained from reference TRBV5-8 and TRBJ2-3, is as follows: EAGVTQSPTHLIKTRGQQATLRCSPISGHTSVYWYQQALGLGLQFLLWYDEGEERNRGNFPPRFSGRQFPNYSSELNVNALELEDSALYLCASSLITGGPRTDTQYFGPGTRLTVL.

The rearrangement links TRBV9 to TRBJ1-6; D is ambiguous. The CDR3 covers 15 residues. CDR1 and CDR2 from the germline V gene are SGDLS and YYNGEE. V was shortened by 2 bases and J by 3 bases, with 9 bases between the two germline ends. This chain's CDR3 is CASSVGTDYNSPLHF. CDR3 sequence (DNA): TGTGCCAGCAGCGTTGGTACAGACTATAATTCACCCCTCCACTTT.

The chain employs TRBV9 and TRBJ2-5; D is possibly TRBD1 (8 bases). Germline V gene sequence: CDR1 SGDLS, CDR2 YYNGEE. V lost 3 bases to trimming and J lost 5 bases, with 14 bases between them. This CDR3 has 14 residues. DNA of the CDR3: TGTGCCAGCAGCGATGACAGGGGAGGGGAGACCCAGTACTTC. It codes for CASSDDRGGETQYF. Based on the CDR3 plus reference TRBV9 and TRBJ2-5, the full variable domain is DSGVTQTPKHLITATGQRVTLRCSPRSGDLSVYWYQQSLDQGLQFLIQYYNGEERAKGNILERFSAQQFPDLHSELNLSSLELGDSALYFCASSDDRGGETQYFGPGTRLLVL.

The chain joins TRBV6-5 to TRBJ2-3, with 7 positions matching TRBD2. Per germline, CDR1 MNHEY and CDR2 SVGAGI. Trimming removed 6 bases from V and 1 base from J; junction bases left unmatched: 4. The CDR3 has 14 residues. CDR3 coding DNA: TGTGCCAGCAGGGCCCGGGGGGGCACAGATACGCAGTATTTT. Encoded protein: CASRARGGTDTQYF.

V is TRBV9 and J is TRBJ1-1; the match to TRBD1 covers 9 bases. Germline V gives CDR1 SGDLS, CDR2 YYNGEE. The CDR3 totals 17 residues. V gave up 4 bases and J gave up 3 bases; unmatched junction bases: 13. The DNA of the CDR3 is TGTGCCAGCAGCACATCCACAGGGGGCCTGTTGGACACTGAAGCTTTCTTT. It codes for CASSTSTGGLLDTEAFF.

The rearrangement joins TRBV9 to TRBJ1-4, with unresolved D. Between the trimmed V and J ends, which lost 4 bases and 0 bases, there was a span of 13 bases. The CDR3 loop spans 16 amino acids. CDR1 is SGDLS and CDR2 is YYNGEE in the germline V gene. CDR3 DNA: TGTGCCAGCAGCAAAGGAGACGTTACAACTAATGAAAAACTGTTTTTT. Protein product: CASSKGDVTTNEKLFF.

This rearrangement joins TRBV28 to TRBJ1-3, with 7 bases identical to TRBD1. Per germline, CDR1 MDHEN and CDR2 SYDVKM. V lost 5 bases to trimming and J lost 0 bases; unmatched junction nucleotides: 7. The CDR3 contains 16 residues. In nucleotides, the CDR3 is TGTGCCAGCAGTCTGCCCGGGACAGCCTCTGGAAACACCATATATTTT. Translation: CASSLPGTASGNTIYF.